Following are 21 T cell receptor beta chains from one sample sequenced in a study of cytomegalovirus exposure and HLA in healthy donors. Profiling relied on immunoSEQ multiplex PCR, and the TCRdb table lists in-frame clones only, not all of them. This sample has about 110,000 clones, with approximately 85% found just once. Specimen: PBMCs. All receptors derive from a woman aged 18 to 35 in good health and CMV-seronegative.

This clone qualifies as medium-sized. The V gene is TRBV2, the J gene TRBJ1-2; D unclear. V was trimmed by 0 bases and J by 6 bases, leaving 11 bases between them. From germline, CDR1 is SNHLY and CDR2 FYNNEI. This CDR3 is built from 14 residues. The CDR3 reads CASSEAGGWNGYTF. The CDR3 coding sequence is TGTGCCAGCAGTGAAGCTGGAGGGTGGAATGGCTACACCTTC. The whole variable domain, filled in from reference TRBV2 and TRBJ1-2, reads EPEVTQTPSHQVTQMGQEVILRCVPISNHLYFYWYRQILGQKVEFLVSFYNNEISEKSEIFDDQFSVERPDGSNFTLKIRSTKLEDSAMYFCASSEAGGWNGYTFGSGTRLTVV.

The chain combines TRBV14 with TRBJ1-2; D not resolved. The germline V and J ends were trimmed by 1 base and 7 bases, with 22 bases remaining between them. From germline, CDR1 is SGHDN and CDR2 FVKESK. The CDR3 loop spans 17 amino acids. The CDR3 region is CASSQAPPGSGEGGYTF. The CDR3 coding sequence is TGTGCCAGCAGCCAAGCTCCCCCGGGTTCAGGCGAGGGTGGCTACACCTTC.

The chain recombines TRBV6-1 with TRBJ2-7; D is possibly TRBD1 (6 bases). The CDR3 is 13 residues long. Germline lookup yields CDR1 MNHNS and CDR2 SASEGT. Trimming took 3 bases from V and 11 from J, leaving 17 bases between them. The CDR3 loop is CASSDSLQGLEYF. CDR3 in DNA: TGTGCCAGCAGTGACTCCTTACAGGGCCTGGAGTACTTC.

The chain carries TRBV27 and TRBJ1-2; D is unresolved. The CDR3 consists of 14 residues. Germline CDR1 reads MNHEY; CDR2 reads SMNVEV (reference sequence). Trimming removed 0 bases from V and 0 bases from J, with 5 bases in between. The CDR3 DNA follows: TGTGCCAGCAGTTTATCGGCCTCTAACTATGGCTACACCTTC. Its protein product is CASSLSASNYGYTF.

DNA of the CDR3: TGTGCCAGCAGTCCGAGGGGGGGAGGGAATTCACCCCTCCACTTT. Translation: CASSPRGGGNSPLHF. V gene TRBV27 combines with J gene TRBJ1-6, with a possible D match to TRBD1 (6 bases). The CDR3 has 15 residues. From germline, CDR1 is MNHEY and CDR2 SMNVEV (reference sequence). Trimming cost V 5 bases and J 7 bases, with 15 bases left between them.

The chain is built from TRBV13 and TRBJ1-1; the D is unclear. Germline CDR1 and CDR2: PRHDT and FYEKMQ (reference sequence). The ends were cut back, 5 bases at V and 6 bases at J, with 13 bases in the middle. This CDR3 has 13 amino acids. DNA of the CDR3: TGTGCCAGCAGCCTAGAGACTGTCGCTGAAGCTTTCTTT. Protein: CASSLETVAEAFF.

This chain joins TRBV13 and TRBJ1-3; D possibly corresponds to TRBD1 (6 bases). The CDR3 is made up of 14 amino acids. Trimming cost V 5 bases and J 4 bases, with 12 bases left between them. The germline CDR1 and CDR2 sequences are PRHDT and FYEKMQ (reference sequence). The CDR3 region is CASSPKGEGNTIYF. The DNA for the CDR3 is TGTGCCAGCAGCCCCAAGGGGGAAGGAAACACCATATATTTT.

The chain recombines TRBV9 with TRBJ1-2; D is possibly TRBD1 (5 bases). Germline CDR1 SGDLS, CDR2 YYNGEE. This CDR3 is built from 15 residues. The V gene lost 3 bases and the J gene lost 7 bases, with 19 bases spanning the gap. CDR3 sequence reads: CASSAGTVRRGGYTF. The CDR3, as DNA: TGTGCCAGCAGCGCTGGGACTGTCCGTCGGGGTGGCTACACCTTC.

This clone came up a few times. The chain recombines TRBV7-9 with TRBJ1-5; 10 bases fit TRBD1. The germline V gene encodes CDR1 SEHNR and CDR2 FQNEAQ (reference sequence). The CDR3 sequence is 15 residues long. The V gene end was trimmed by 6 bases and the J gene end by 2 bases; junction bases not matched to a gene: 4. The DNA for the CDR3 is TGTGCCAGCAGGGCCGGGACAGGGGGCAATCAGCCCCAGCATTTT. Its translation is CASRAGTGGNQPQHF.

The chain combines TRBV5-1 with TRBJ1-2, with 8 bases fitting TRBD1. This CDR3 contains 14 residues. V lost 5 bases to trimming and J lost 2 bases; unmatched junction nucleotides: 5. The germline V gene has CDR1 SGHRS and CDR2 YFSETQ. The CDR3 reads CASSAGTGNYGYTF. The CDR3 nucleotides are TGCGCCAGCAGTGCTGGGACAGGCAACTATGGCTACACCTTC.

This sequence joins TRBV6-1 and TRBJ2-5, with D unresolved. Trimming cost V 5 bases and J 1 base, with 5 bases left between them. This CDR3 contains 12 residues. Germline CDR1 is MNHNS and CDR2 is SASEGT. CDR3 DNA sequence: TGTGCCAGCAGTCCTTTCCAAGAGACCCAGTACTTC. Its protein is CASSPFQETQYF.

V is TRBV10-3 and J is TRBJ2-7; weak D call: TRBD2 (5 bases). The ends were cut back, 3 bases at V and 2 bases at J, with 8 bases in the middle. Germline CDR1 is ENHRY and CDR2 is SYGVKD. The CDR3 runs to 13 residues. In nucleotides, the CDR3 is TGTGCCATCAGTGATTCCGGGACCTACGAGCAGTACTTC. Amino acid sequence: CAISDSGTYEQYF.

The CDR3 reads CASSPSIQGTRGGYTF. The CDR3 nucleotides are TGTGCCAGCTCACCATCAATACAGGGGACAAGAGGTGGCTACACCTTC. This rearrangement joins TRBV18 to TRBJ1-2; 7 nucleotides match TRBD1. The germline CDR1 and CDR2 sequences are KGHSH and LQKENI. This CDR3 is built from 16 residues. J was trimmed by 7 bases and V by 2 bases; bases with no gene match: 13.

Concerning this clone itself: The same CDR3 also results from other DNA sequences found in this sample. The chain uses TRBV4-1 and TRBJ2-7, with 11 bases matching TRBD1. Germline-derived CDR1 and CDR2 are MGHRA and YSYEKL. This CDR3 spans 14 amino acids. V trimming: 4 bases; J trimming: 4 bases; junction bases outside the gene matches: 3. The CDR3 reads CASSPGTGGYEQYF. The CDR3 DNA is TGCGCCAGCAGCCCCGGGACAGGGGGTTACGAGCAGTACTTC.

This chain joins TRBV6-6 and TRBJ1-1; the match to TRBD1 covers 7 bases. J was trimmed by 3 bases and V by 7 bases; bases with no gene match: 5. The CDR3 is 13 residues long. Germline CDR1 reads MNHNY; CDR2 reads SVGAGI (reference sequence). The DNA of the CDR3 is TGTGCCAGCAATACAGGGGTGGACACTGAAGCTTTCTTT. Residues: CASNTGVDTEAFF.

The chain couples TRBV5-4 to TRBJ1-5; 10 nucleotides align to TRBD1. This CDR3 contains 16 residues. J was trimmed by 0 bases and V by 7 bases; bases with no gene match: 7. In germline, CDR1 is SGHNT, CDR2 YYREEE (reference sequence). In DNA, the CDR3 is TGTGCCAGCTCGACAGGGGGCCGTATTAGCAATCAGCCCCAGCATTTT. Its protein is CASSTGGRISNQPQHF.

The CDR3 loop reads CASSLGTGGWNTEAFF. In DNA form, the CDR3 reads TGCGCCAGCAGCTTGGGGACAGGGGGCTGGAACACTGAAGCTTTCTTT. V usage is TRBV5-1 and J usage is TRBJ1-1; 11 positions match TRBD1. Germline V lookup: CDR1 SGHRS, CDR2 YFSETQ. This CDR3 is 16 amino acids long. The J segment lost 1 base and the V segment lost 0 bases, leaving 2 bases of the junction unmatched.

The V gene is TRBV27, the J gene TRBJ2-5; TRBD1 might be the D (6 bases). The CDR3 covers 13 residues. Trimming removed 6 bases from V and 1 base from J, with 9 bases in between. Germline CDR1 and CDR2: MNHEY and SMNVEV (reference sequence). This CDR3 reads CASRHRVQETQYF. CDR3 nucleotides: TGTGCCAGCAGACACAGGGTCCAAGAGACCCAGTACTTC.

The rearrangement links TRBV30 to TRBJ2-7; D unclear. This CDR3 has 14 residues. The germline V and J ends were trimmed by 2 bases and 1 base, with 12 bases remaining between them. Germline-derived CDR1 and CDR2 are GTSNPN and SVGIG (reference sequence). CDR3 protein: CAWSRLVWSYEQYF. The CDR3, as DNA: TGTGCCTGGAGTAGGCTAGTGTGGTCCTACGAGCAGTACTTC.

The gene calls are TRBV11-2 and TRBJ1-1; D is uncertain. Germline V gene sequence: CDR1 SGHAT, CDR2 FQNNGV. CDR3 length: 14 amino acids. V lost 5 bases and J 6 bases, leaving 16 bases between the germline ends. CDR3 protein: CASSPVPGQAEAFF. The CDR3 coding sequence is TGTGCCAGCAGCCCAGTACCTGGTCAGGCTGAAGCTTTCTTT.

Only a few counts were recorded for this clone. V usage is TRBV6-5 and J usage is TRBJ2-3, with a possible D match to TRBD2 (5 bases). Germline V lookup: CDR1 MNHEY, CDR2 SVGAGI. Trimming stripped 0 bases from V and 5 bases from J, with 6 bases between. CDR3 length: 13 residues. The CDR3 is CASSYSTKDTQYF. DNA of the CDR3: TGTGCCAGCAGTTACTCGACTAAAGATACGCAGTATTTT.